This TCR beta chain is drawn from a study of T cell responses to AZD1222 COVID-19 vaccine. Remarks on this clone: Its antigen is currently unknown.

With 0 bases removed from V and 0 bases from J, the gap between germline ends came to 10 bases. Germline V gives CDR1 SGHNT, CDR2 YYREEE (reference sequence). This CDR3 spans 16 amino acids. Produced via immunoSEQ multiplex PCR; TCRdb's table is partial and in-frame only. The sample includes over 110,000 clones, 90% to 95% of them seen just once. General study points: AZD1222 recipients seropositive at baseline numbered only six or seven.

The TCR sequence derives from an adult in good health. The sample was peripheral blood, taken on day 0 of AZD1222 vaccination. The rearrangement uses TRBV5-4 and TRBJ2-1; tentatively, D is TRBD2 (5 bases). The CDR3 region is CASSLGLFSSYNEQFF. The CDR3, as DNA: TGTGCCAGCAGCTTGGGACTATTCAGCTCCTACAATGAGCAGTTCTTC.